This T cell receptor beta chain is from a study of technical replicates of blood from a handful of donors. Repertoires were generated with immunoSEQ multiplex PCR, while TCRdb's copy carries only in-frame clones and drops some. The sample records about 73,000 clones, 90% being singletons. CDR1 and CDR2 (germline): SGHAT, FQNNGV. CDR3 length: 13 residues. Trimming left V 5 bases short and J 5 bases short, with 12 bases between. The receptor's source is a human donor in good health. Some clones in this sample may be carry-over from other donors' samples. The chain joins TRBV11-2 to TRBJ1-2, with a weak D call TRBD1 (5 bases). The sample comprised PBMCs. The CDR3 loop reads CASSPGGIYGYTF. The DNA of the CDR3 is TGTGCCAGCAGCCCCGGGGGGATTTATGGCTACACCTTC.